Presented here are 26 T cell receptor beta chains from one specimen sequenced in a study of regulatory T cells in long-lasting Graves disease. Arm-PCR with iRepertoire HTBI primers amplified the CDR3 regions for these TCR beta libraries. TCRdb ran MiXCR on the multiplex PCR reads and lists one entry per CDR3 protein. The sample has approximately 460,000 distinct CDR3 sequences; roughly 15% are singletons. Time point meaning: newly diagnosed GD, antithyroid drugs for less than 3 months. The TCR library used RNA extracted from PBMCs. These data also featured in a second study, about T cells in Graves' hyperthyroidism and ophthalmopathy.

Sequenced material: peripheral blood mononuclear cells (PBMCs), taken at new diagnosis, from a patient treated with antithyroid drugs. Source of these receptors: a woman in her 30s with Graves disease.

This clonotype was detected ten times or more. CDR3 amino acids: CAWSIDLSAQYF. The CDR3 region has the DNA TGTGCCTGGAGTATAGACCTGAGCGCGCAGTATTTT. The chain joins TRBV30 to TRBJ2-3; D is ambiguous. This CDR3 has 12 amino acids. The V gene's germline CDR1 is GTSNPN and CDR2 SVGIG (reference sequence). Trimming left V 2 bases short and J 10 bases short, with 13 bases between.

This clonotype was found a few times. V and J are TRBV20-1 and TRBJ1-1; D may be TRBD1 (5 bases). From germline, CDR1 is DFQATT and CDR2 SNEGSKA (reference sequence). The CDR3 length is 11 residues. V lost 6 bases, J lost 8 bases, and 13 bases lay in between. CDR3 protein: CSARTGGEAFF. The CDR3, as DNA: TGCAGTGCCCGTACCGGGGGAGAAGCTTTCTTT.

This clonotype was counted many times. The chain is built from TRBV14 and TRBJ1-2, with D hard to call. The CDR3 spans 13 residues. Germline CDR1 reads SGHDN; CDR2 reads FVKESK. V gave up 3 bases and J gave up 6 bases, with 11 bases separating them. CDR3 protein: CASSQGRMNGYTF. The CDR3 coding sequence is TGTGCCAGCAGCCAGGGCCGTATGAATGGCTACACCTTC.

The rearrangement joins TRBV15 to TRBJ2-5; D not certain. Deletions cut 6 bases from V and 6 bases from J, with 14 bases between. The germline V gene has CDR1 LNHNV and CDR2 YYDKDF (reference sequence). This CDR3 comprises 13 residues. This CDR3 is CATSKAMDKTQYF. DNA for the CDR3: TGTGCCACCAGTAAAGCGATGGATAAGACCCAGTACTTC.

The chain links TRBV6-5 to TRBJ2-2; 8 bases line up with TRBD2. The CDR3 length is 15 residues. V lost 3 bases to trimming and J lost 6 bases; unmatched junction nucleotides: 6. CDR1 and CDR2 (germline): MNHEY, SVGAGI. For the CDR3, the DNA is TGTGCCAGCAGTTATACCCTCGGGGGGGCCGGGGAGCTGTTTTTT. Encoded protein: CASSYTLGGAGELFF.

A few counts support this clonotype. The chain links TRBV19 to TRBJ1-1, with a weak D call TRBD1 (6 bases). V was clipped by 7 bases and J by 1 base, with 16 bases between them. The germline V gene has CDR1 LNHDA and CDR2 SQIVND (reference sequence). The CDR3 totals 15 residues. DNA for the CDR3: TGTGCCAGTACCACACGCCCAGGGGAGAACACTGAAGCTTTCTTT. Its protein is CASTTRPGENTEAFF.

Details on this clonotype: This clone may be a read error of a much larger clone one base away. V is TRBV20-1 and J is TRBJ2-2; TRBD2 might be the D (5 bases). In germline, CDR1 is DFQATT, CDR2 SNEGSKA (reference sequence). This CDR3 comprises 15 residues. Between the trimmed V and J ends, which lost 0 bases and 6 bases, there was a span of 14 bases. In DNA form, the CDR3 reads TGCAGTGCTAGAGATGGAGGCCATGGGGCCGGGGAGCTGTTTTTT. It encodes CSARDGGHGAGELFF.

This clonotype was detected only a few times. The chain recombines TRBV4-3 with TRBJ1-6, with D uncertain. Trimming took off 4 bases at V and 7 bases at J, with 14 bases between the two ends. The CDR3 is made up of 15 amino acids. Germline V gene lookup returns CDR1 LGHNA and CDR2 YSLEER. The DNA of the CDR3 is TGCGCCAGCAGCCCCTCCCCAGTGGTGAATTCACCCCTCCACTTT. It is translated as CASSPSPVVNSPLHF.

This clonotype was recorded many times. The chain is built from TRBV2 and TRBJ2-3, with 7 bases identical to TRBD2. Germline CDR1 SNHLY, CDR2 FYNNEI. The CDR3 loop spans 14 amino acids. V lost 4 bases to trimming and J lost 3 bases; unmatched junction nucleotides: 4. This CDR3 reads CASSVREGTDTQYF. CDR3 DNA: TGTGCCAGCAGTGTCAGGGAGGGGACAGATACGCAGTATTTT.

The sample holds a few counts of this clonotype. V gene TRBV29-1 combines with J gene TRBJ1-1, with D possibly TRBD1 on 5 matching bases. The V end lost 1 base, the J end lost 1 base, and 16 bases lay between the germline ends. Germline assignment: CDR1 SQVTM and CDR2 ANQGSEA. CDR3 length: 16 residues. The CDR3, as DNA: TGCAGCGTTGAAGGGCTGCCAGGGAGGACGAACACTGAAGCTTTCTTT. It encodes CSVEGLPGRTNTEAFF.

Ten or more counts support this clonotype. The chain has TRBV14 and TRBJ2-7; D not resolved. Trimming cost V 4 bases and J 3 bases, with 10 bases left between them. CDR1 and CDR2 from the germline V gene are SGHDN and FVKESK. CDR3 length equals 13 residues. The CDR3 DNA is TGTGCCAGCAGCCTACGACAAGTCTACGAGCAGTACTTC. Its protein product is CASSLRQVYEQYF. The full variable domain, with the rest looked up from reference TRBV14 and TRBJ2-7, is EAGVTQFPSHSVIEKGQTVTLRCDPISGHDNLYWYRRVMGKEIKFLLHFVKESKQDESGMPNNRFLAERTGGTYSTLKVQPAELEDSGVYFCASSLRQVYEQYFGPGTRLTVT.

This clonotype was counted only a few times. CDR3 in DNA: TGTGCCAGCAGTTTGGCAGGACTAGCGGGAGGAAAAGTTGGCGAGACCCAGTACTTC. Its translation is CASSLAGLAGGKVGETQYF. This rearrangement joins TRBV28 to TRBJ2-5, with 14 bases identical to TRBD2. CDR1 and CDR2 (germline): MDHEN, SYDVKM. J was trimmed by 5 bases and V by 3 bases; bases with no gene match: 14. This CDR3 has 19 amino acids.

This clonotype has at least ten counts. This chain connects TRBV11-2 to TRBJ2-2; D is unclear. The CDR3 totals 15 residues. Germline assignment: CDR1 SGHAT and CDR2 FQNNGV. Trimming shortened V by 10 bases and J by 1 base, and 16 bases separated the two germline ends. The CDR3 nucleotides read TGTGCCACCAAGAGGACCCCCTTGAACACCGGGGAGCTGTTTTTT. Amino acids: CATKRTPLNTGELFF.

In this sample, this clonotype turned up many times. The chain carries TRBV6-1 and TRBJ1-2, with D unresolved. V shed 7 bases and J shed 9 bases, with 15 bases lying between them. Germline V lookup: CDR1 MNHNS, CDR2 SASEGT. The CDR3 has 12 residues. In nucleotides, the CDR3 is TGTGCCAGCACCAAAGACGCGTTACGCTACACCTTC. Protein product: CASTKDALRYTF.

This clonotype was seen many times. This chain joins TRBV7-2 and TRBJ2-7, with D possibly TRBD1 on 6 matching bases. V was shortened by 5 bases and J by 2 bases, with 13 bases between the two germline ends. This CDR3 comprises 14 residues. CDR1 is SGHTA, CDR2 FQGNSA, per germline. The CDR3 bases are TGTGCCAGCAGCCGGACAGTTGAACCCTACGAGCAGTACTTC. Translating gives CASSRTVEPYEQYF.

This clonotype was picked up many times. The chain uses TRBV20-1 and TRBJ2-1, with TRBD2 matching 7 bases. CDR1 DFQATT and CDR2 SNEGSKA come from the germline V gene (reference sequence). The CDR3 loop spans 12 amino acids. The V segment lost 7 bases and the J segment 3 bases; nucleotides outside the gene matches: 3. The CDR3 sequence: CSGASGYNEQFF. CDR3 sequence (DNA): TGCAGTGGGGCTAGCGGCTACAATGAGCAGTTCTTC.

The genes are TRBV19 and TRBJ2-2, with 10 positions matching TRBD2. Germline CDR1 reads LNHDA; CDR2 reads SQIVND (reference sequence). This CDR3 has 15 amino acids. V shed 8 bases and J 4 bases; nucleotides not matched to a gene: 7. The CDR3: CASSSGRAVTGELFF. CDR3 coding DNA: TGTGCCAGTTCGAGCGGGAGGGCGGTCACCGGGGAGCTGTTTTTT.

As for this clonotype: Being one base from a much bigger clone, this may be a read error. CDR3 protein: CASSFAGLAGGSAHQETQYF. CDR3 DNA: TGTGCCAGCAGTTTCGCCGGACTAGCGGGAGGGTCAGCTCACCAAGAGACCCAGTACTTC. This chain connects TRBV6-5 to TRBJ2-5, with 15 positions matching TRBD2. The CDR3 contains 20 residues. V trimming: 4 bases; J trimming: 0 bases; junction bases outside the gene matches: 12. Germline V CDR1 and CDR2: MNHEY, SVGAGI.

V usage is TRBV9 and J usage is TRBJ1-2, with 7 positions matching TRBD1. This CDR3 has 14 residues. CDR1 and CDR2 (germline): SGDLS, YYNGEE. The trim removed 6 bases at V and 8 bases at J, leaving 13 bases unmatched. Written as DNA, the CDR3 is TGTGCCAGCAATCCGGGACAGAGTTTTTACGGCTACACCTTC. Encoded protein: CASNPGQSFYGYTF. Full variable domain (outside the CDR3, taken from reference TRBV9 and TRBJ1-2): DSGVTQTPKHLITATGQRVTLRCSPRSGDLSVYWYQQSLDQGLQFLIQYYNGEERAKGNILERFSAQQFPDLHSELNLSSLELGDSALYFCASNPGQSFYGYTFGSGTRLTVV.

This clonotype was observed many times. V and J are TRBV20-1 and TRBJ2-7; D is undetermined. Trimming cost V 2 bases and J 3 bases, with 14 bases left between them. The germline gives CDR1 DFQATT, CDR2 SNEGSKA (reference sequence). The CDR3 has 14 residues. The CDR3 DNA follows: TGCAGTGCTAGACTGAACTCCAGGATCTACGAGCAGTACTTC. It specifies CSARLNSRIYEQYF.

The CDR3 DNA sequence: TGTGCCAGTAGTTCCCGGGACAGGGGGCGCGCAGATACGCAGTATTTT. Protein sequence: CASSSRDRGRADTQYF. V and J are TRBV19 and TRBJ2-3, with 12 bases fitting TRBD1. The germline CDR1 and CDR2 sequences are LNHDA and SQIVND (reference sequence). V lost 5 bases to trimming and J lost 4 bases; unmatched junction nucleotides: 7. The CDR3 length is 16 residues.

This chain connects TRBV9 to TRBJ2-7, with D unclear. The V end lost 0 bases, the J end lost 1 base, and 8 bases lay between the germline ends. This CDR3 has 14 amino acids. CDR1 SGDLS and CDR2 YYNGEE come from the germline V gene. CDR3 in DNA: TGTGCCAGCAGCGTAGGGTACGTTTCCTACGAGCAGTACTTC. It is translated as CASSVGYVSYEQYF.

Remarks on this clonotype: A much larger clone sits a single nucleotide away, making a read error possible. This chain links TRBV18 with TRBJ2-7; D tentatively reads TRBD1 or TRBD2 (5 bases each). The CDR3 is 14 amino acids. Germline V gives CDR1 KGHSH, CDR2 LQKENI. The V gene lost 5 bases and the J gene lost 8 bases, with 19 bases spanning the gap. The CDR3 spells CASSTRDGSDKQYF. The CDR3 DNA is TGTGCCAGCTCAACACGGGACGGTTCCGACAAGCAGTACTTC.

This clonotype was seen repeatedly, ten times or more. CDR3 in amino acids: CASSTTLGSAVDTQYF. CDR3 sequence (DNA): TGTGCCAGCAGCACCACCCTCGGGAGTGCGGTAGATACGCAGTATTTT. This sequence joins TRBV7-9 and TRBJ2-3; a weak D match, TRBD2 (6 bases). V lost 5 bases and J lost 5, with 20 bases in between. Looked up from germline, CDR1 is SEHNR and CDR2 is FQNEAQ (reference sequence). The CDR3 is 16 residues long.

This clonotype was found many times. V is TRBV28 and J is TRBJ1-6, with D perhaps matching TRBD1 (6 bases). Germline values: CDR1 MDHEN, CDR2 SYDVKM. The CDR3 loop spans 13 amino acids. V was trimmed by 7 bases and J by 10 bases, leaving 14 bases between them. CDR3 DNA sequence: TGTGCCAGCACCGCAGGGGTAGGCTCACCCCTCCACTTT. Translation: CASTAGVGSPLHF. The whole variable domain, remainder taken from reference TRBV28 and TRBJ1-6, is DVKVTQSSRYLVKRTGEKVFLECVQDMDHENMFWYRQDPGLGLRLIYFSYDVKMKEKGDIPEGYSVSREKKERFSLILESASTNQTSMYLCASTAGVGSPLHFGNGTRLTVT.

The chain links TRBV20-1 to TRBJ1-1; D unclear. V was clipped by 6 bases and J by 2 bases, with 10 bases between them. The CDR3 contains 12 residues. Germline CDR1 DFQATT, CDR2 SNEGSKA (reference sequence). The CDR3 nucleotides are TGCAGTGCCCCCCTGGGAAACACTGAAGCTTTCTTT. It translates to CSAPLGNTEAFF.